These T cell receptor beta chains were read from a single sample in a study of CD8 T cells in ankylosing spondylitis. TCRdb called the 5' RACE reads again in MiXCR, with one record for every CDR3 protein. The table has about 160,000 distinct CDR3 sequences, 15% to 20% seen once; the top ten hold 7.8%. Material: blood, either unsorted or a sorted T cell fraction (not recorded which). Receptors were obtained from a male donor with ankylosing spondylitis or in good health (not recorded which). Both conserved end residues are part of each CDR3. D genes are given only for firm matches. Not every row has a clone size; where given, it reads once, few, many or a size class.

few	-	TRBV5-1	TRBJ1-2	TGCGCCAGCAGCACCGAAGGTAACAAAGATTCATATGGCTACACCTTC	CASSTEGNKDSYGYTF
-	-	TRBV20-1	TRBJ2-1	TGCAGTGCTAGAGATACGGCGGGAAGGAGGAGTTACGAGCAGTTCTTC	CSARDTAGRRSYEQFF
many	TRBD1	TRBV20-1	TRBJ2-1	TGCAGTGCTAGGTGGGACAGGGGGACCAATGAGCAGTTCTTC	CSARWDRGTNEQFF
many	TRBD1	TRBV10-1	TRBJ2-2	TGCGCCAGCAGTTTACAGGGGGCCGGGGAGCTGTTTTTT	CASSLQGAGELFF
few	-	TRBV23-1	TRBJ1-5	TGCGCCAGCATCCCTGCCCAGCATTTT	CASIPAQHF
-	-	TRBV9	TRBJ2-7	TGTGCCAGCAGTCCTCGGGACGGAGGGGCCTACGAGCAGTACTTC	CASSPRDGGAYEQYF
-	-	TRBV20-1	TRBJ2-2	TGCAGTGCTAGCCCCGGACAGAACACCGGGGAGCTGTTTTTT	CSASPGQNTGELFF
-	-	TRBV5-5	TRBJ1-4	TGTGCCAGCAGCTTTTCAGGAGATTCGCAAAAACTGTTTTTT	CASSFSGDSQKLFF
-	-	TRBV12-3/TRBV12-4	TRBJ1-1	TGTGCCAGCAGTTACCGGGGGTACACTGAAGCTTTCTTT	CASSYRGYTEAFF
many	-	TRBV14	TRBJ2-7	TGTGCCAGCAGCCAAGGTTACAGGTTGGTGTCCGAGCAGTACTTC	CASSQGYRLVSEQYF
many	-	TRBV10-3	TRBJ1-1	TGTGCCATCAGAGCACAGGGAGGGGATGGCACTGAAGCTTTCTTT	CAIRAQGGDGTEAFF
many	TRBD2	TRBV12-3/TRBV12-4	TRBJ2-7	TGTGCCAGCAGTCCCGCGGGGCGACTAGCCGAGCGGAAAGAGCAGTACTTC	CASSPAGRLAERKEQYF
few	-	TRBV5-1	TRBJ2-1	TGCGCCAGCAGCTTGGGCGAGAACTCCTACAATGAGCAGTTCTTC	CASSLGENSYNEQFF
-	-	TRBV28	TRBJ2-1	TGTGCCAGCAGCCCCCATGTTAGGAATGAGCAGTTCTTC	CASSPHVRNEQFF
few	-	TRBV3-1	TRBJ1-2	TGTGCCAGCAGCCAAGAACGCAGGGGTCGTGGCTACACCTTC	CASSQERRGRGYTF
few	TRBD1	TRBV5-4	TRBJ2-5	TGTGCCAGCACCACGAGGGGGACAGGTCAAGAGACCCAGTACTTC	CASTTRGTGQETQYF
-	TRBD1	TRBV6-5	TRBJ2-7	TGTGCCAGCAGACAGGGGACGAAAAACGAGCAGTACTTC	CASRQGTKNEQYF
few	-	TRBV2	TRBJ1-1	TGTGCCAGCAGGGCTGACATTTACACTGAAGCTTTCTTT	CASRADIYTEAFF
-	-	TRBV30	TRBJ2-7	TGTGCCTGGAGGACAGCTGCCTACGAGCAGTACTTC	CAWRTAAYEQYF
few	TRBD2	TRBV11-2	TRBJ2-7	TGTGCCAGCAGCCTGGGACTAGGGGCTATGGAGCAGTACTTC	CASSLGLGAMEQYF
-	-	TRBV5-1	TRBJ2-1	TGCGTCAGCAGCTTGCAATGGCGGCAGGACAATGAGCAATTCTTC	CVSSLQWRQDNEQFF
few	-	TRBV18	TRBJ1-1	TGTGCCAGCTCACCGACAGGAGTTGGGGAAGCTTTCTTT	CASSPTGVGEAFF
few	TRBD2	TRBV7-6	TRBJ2-1	TGTGCCAGCAGCCAAACGACTAGCGGGACGGGCCGAGAGCAGTTCTTC	CASSQTTSGTGREQFF
many	-	TRBV5-1	TRBJ2-1	TGCGCCAGCAGCCAGGCGAGCTCCTACAATGAGCAGTTCTTC	CASSQASSYNEQFF
few	-	TRBV18	TRBJ2-5	TGTGCCAGCTCACCACTACAAGAAGAGACCCAGTACTTC	CASSPLQEETQYF
many	TRBD2	TRBV5-5	TRBJ2-1	TGTGCCAGCAGCTTCTGGGAGGGGAATGAGCAGTTCTTC	CASSFWEGNEQFF
many	-	TRBV20-1	TRBJ2-7	TGCAGTGCTAGAGCGGGGGAATGGCAGTACTTC	CSARAGEWQYF
few	TRBD1	TRBV20-1	TRBJ2-7	TGCAGTGGACTCAAATGGGACAGCGACTCCTACGAGCAGTACTTC	CSGLKWDSDSYEQYF
many	TRBD1	TRBV28	TRBJ2-3	TGTGCCAGCAATTTACAGGGGCCACCCCCCACAGATACGCAGTATTTT	CASNLQGPPPTDTQYF